This T cell receptor (beta chain) was captured by sequencing in a study of cytomegalovirus exposure and HLA in healthy donors. Study observations and caveats: Cytomegalovirus status was reportedly diagnosed by the classifier with high specificity and sensitivity.

Produced via immunoSEQ multiplex PCR; TCRdb's table is partial and in-frame only. The sample consists of about 150,000 clones, around nine tenths of them appearing once. Trimming removed 7 bases from V and 7 bases from J; junction bases left unmatched: 5. The CDR3 totals 12 residues. From germline, CDR1 is GTSNPN and CDR2 SVGIG (reference sequence). This clone was seen a single time. Its specificity is unknown. This TCR was recovered from a woman between 18 and 30 years old in good health and CMV-seropositive. Sequenced input: PBMCs. This chain connects TRBV30 to TRBJ2-2, with 8 bases lining up with TRBD2. CDR3 nucleotides: TGTGCCTCCCTTCTAGCGGGCGGGGAGCTGTTTTTT. This translates into CASLLAGGELFF. Together with reference TRBV30 and TRBJ2-2, the CDR3 gives the full variable domain: SQTIHQWPATLVQPVGSPLSLECTVEGTSNPNLYWYRQAAGRGLQLLFYSVGIGQISSEVPQNLSASRPQDRQFILSSKKLLLSDSGFYLCASLLAGGELFFGEGSRLTVL.